Below, one TCR beta chain is given with its context. CDR3 length: 14 amino acids. V lost 6 bases to trimming and J lost 6 bases, with 15 bases between them. The source of the sample is a study of T-cell memory formation after mild COVID-19. TCRdb recomputed calls from the 5' RACE reads with MiXCR, one row per CDR3 protein. The sample records hundreds of thousands of distinct CDR3 sequences, 25% to 30% being singletons. Material for sequencing was PBMCs or a T cell subset sorted from them (not recorded which). The chain couples TRBV12-3 or TRBV12-4 to TRBJ1-5; D perhaps matches TRBD1 (6 bases). The sequence derives from an adult woman who had mild COVID-19 (a few samples of this study predate the infection). Cell type and time point are not known. The CDR3 is CASSPGGGGQPQHF. The CDR3 DNA follows: TGTGCCAGCAGCCCGGGGGGGGGCGGTCAGCCCCAGCATTTT.